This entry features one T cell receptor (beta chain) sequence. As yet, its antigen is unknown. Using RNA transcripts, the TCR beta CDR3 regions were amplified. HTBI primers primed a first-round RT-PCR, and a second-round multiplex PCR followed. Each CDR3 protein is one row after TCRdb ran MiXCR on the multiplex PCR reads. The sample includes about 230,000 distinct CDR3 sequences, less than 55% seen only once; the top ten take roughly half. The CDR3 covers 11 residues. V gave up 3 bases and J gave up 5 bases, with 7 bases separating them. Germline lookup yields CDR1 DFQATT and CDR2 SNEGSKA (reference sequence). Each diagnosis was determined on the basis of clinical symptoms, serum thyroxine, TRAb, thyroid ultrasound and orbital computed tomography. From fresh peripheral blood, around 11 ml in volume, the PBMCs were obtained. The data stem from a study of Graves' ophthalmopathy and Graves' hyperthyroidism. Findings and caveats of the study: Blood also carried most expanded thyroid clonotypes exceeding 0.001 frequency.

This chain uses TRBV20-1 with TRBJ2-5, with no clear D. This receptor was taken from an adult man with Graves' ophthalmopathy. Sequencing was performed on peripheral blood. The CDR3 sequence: CSARVWETQYF. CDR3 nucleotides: TGCAGTGCTAGGGTTTGGGAGACCCAGTACTTC.